The next 6 T cell receptor beta chains were all read from a single sample in a study of T cells after yellow fever vaccination. In TCRdb, the 5' RACE reads were re-called with MiXCR into one record per CDR3 protein. The table lists around 72,000 distinct CDR3 sequences, 7.3% of them singletons. The sequences come from CD8+ T cells sorted from PBMCs, collected more than 8 days after the first yellow fever vaccination. Receptors originate from a man aged 18-30 years who received the YFV17D yellow fever vaccine.

This clonotype was recorded at least ten times. The CDR3 DNA sequence: TGCGCCAGCAGCCAAGCCCCGGCAGGACCGATCCATGAGCAGTTCTTC. It codes for CASSQAPAGPIHEQFF. The rearrangement links TRBV4-1 to TRBJ2-1, with unresolved D. From germline, CDR1 is MGHRA and CDR2 YSYEKL. V lost 1 base, J lost 8 bases, and 18 bases lay in between. The CDR3 is 16 amino acids.

J is TRBJ2-7 and V is TRBV20-1, with D possibly being TRBD1 (5 bases). The germline gives CDR1 DFQATT, CDR2 SNEGSKA (reference sequence). CDR3 length: 14 amino acids. With 0 bases removed from V and 5 bases from J, the gap between germline ends came to 14 bases. The CDR3: CSARDKDILDEQYF. In DNA form, the CDR3 reads TGCAGTGCTAGAGACAAGGACATTCTCGACGAGCAGTACTTC.

This clonotype was counted at least ten times. This chain joins TRBV20-1 and TRBJ2-2; D is ambiguous. CDR3 length equals 13 residues. Germline values: CDR1 DFQATT, CDR2 SNEGSKA (reference sequence). V gave up 2 bases and J gave up 5 bases, with 9 bases separating them. CDR3 sequence (DNA): TGCAGTGCTAGACCAGAACCTACCGGGGAGCTGTTTTTT. It specifies CSARPEPTGELFF.

In its sample, this clonotype was seen many times. The rearrangement uses TRBV5-1 and TRBJ1-1; D gene uncertain. CDR1 and CDR2 from the germline V gene are SGHRS and YFSETQ. The CDR3 loop spans 13 amino acids. V shed 0 bases and J shed 1 base, with 4 bases lying between them. The CDR3 DNA follows: TGCGCCAGCAGCTTGGCAACGAACACTGAAGCTTTCTTT. Translated, it gives CASSLATNTEAFF.

The rearrangement uses TRBV20-1 and TRBJ2-7, with 9 bases lining up with TRBD1. CDR3 length: 15 residues. Trimming removed 3 bases from V and 2 bases from J; junction bases left unmatched: 8. The germline V gene has CDR1 DFQATT and CDR2 SNEGSKA (reference sequence). The CDR3 bases are TGCAGTGCTAGTCCCCGGGACAGGGAGGCCTACGAGCAGTACTTC. Its protein is CSASPRDREAYEQYF.

At least ten counts were recorded for this clonotype. The chain links TRBV10-3 to TRBJ2-3; 7 bases line up with TRBD2. The length of the CDR3 is 16 residues. Germline V lookup: CDR1 ENHRY, CDR2 SYGVKD. V lost 0 bases to trimming and J lost 4 bases; unmatched junction nucleotides: 7. The CDR3 DNA reads TGTGCCATCAGTGAGTCCTATACTCGGGGGGCAGATACGCAGTATTTT. Its translation: CAISESYTRGADTQYF.